The rows below give T cell receptor beta chains drawn from one sample of a study of hypomethylating agent response in myelodysplastic syndrome. Produced via immunoSEQ multiplex PCR; TCRdb's table is partial and in-frame only. The table shows fewer than 7,500 clones, with around 78% occurring only once. The sequencing used bone marrow, collected before or after starting hypomethylating agent treatment for myelodysplastic syndrome (not recorded which). These receptors all come from a human donor with myelodysplastic syndrome. Both conserved end residues are part of each CDR3. The D gene is left open where the match is weak. Size is omitted from some rows. Given values are once, few, many or a class for expanded clones.

d_gene: NA
j_gene: TRBJ2-1
v_gene: TRBV2
abundance: NA
CDR3nt: TGTGCCAGCAGGCCGGGACGGGACTACAATGAGCAGTTCTTC
CDR3aa: CASRPGRDYNEQFF

d_gene: NA
j_gene: TRBJ1-3
v_gene: TRBV5-1
abundance: NA
CDR3nt: TGCGCCAGCAGCTTGGAACAGGGTCTTTTTGGAAACACCATATATTTT
CDR3aa: CASSLEQGLFGNTIYF

d_gene: NA
j_gene: TRBJ2-2
v_gene: TRBV25-1
abundance: NA
CDR3nt: TGTGCCAGCAGTGAATTGAGCGGGAACACCGGGGAGCTGTTTTTT
CDR3aa: CASSELSGNTGELFF

d_gene: NA
j_gene: TRBJ2-7
v_gene: TRBV9
abundance: NA
CDR3nt: TGTGCCAGCAGCTCCCACAGCCTCTACGAGCAGTACTTC
CDR3aa: CASSSHSLYEQYF

d_gene: NA
j_gene: TRBJ2-3
v_gene: TRBV10-3
abundance: NA
CDR3nt: TGTGCCATCACAGGGGTGAAAACAGATACGCAGTATTTT
CDR3aa: CAITGVKTDTQYF

d_gene: NA
j_gene: TRBJ2-7
v_gene: TRBV5-4
abundance: few
CDR3nt: TGTGCCAGCAGCTTGGAAGTCGGACAGCGCTACGAGCAGTACTTC
CDR3aa: CASSLEVGQRYEQYF

d_gene: NA
j_gene: TRBJ2-3
v_gene: TRBV19
abundance: NA
CDR3nt: TGTGCCAGTACTAGCACAGATACGCAGTATTTT
CDR3aa: CASTSTDTQYF

d_gene: TRBD1
j_gene: TRBJ2-1
v_gene: TRBV11-2
abundance: NA
CDR3nt: TGTGCCAGCAGCTCAACCGGGACAGGGGACAATGAGCAGTTCTTC
CDR3aa: CASSSTGTGDNEQFF

d_gene: NA
j_gene: TRBJ2-1
v_gene: TRBV18
abundance: NA
CDR3nt: TGTGCCAGCTCATCGATAAACAACAATGAGCAGTTCTTC
CDR3aa: CASSSINNNEQFF

d_gene: TRBD2
j_gene: TRBJ2-1
v_gene: TRBV5-1
abundance: NA
CDR3nt: TGCGCCAGCAGCTCAAATAGCGGGGGAAGTTACAATGAGCAGTTCTTC
CDR3aa: CASSSNSGGSYNEQFF

d_gene: TRBD1
j_gene: TRBJ2-7
v_gene: TRBV4-2
abundance: NA
CDR3nt: TGTGCCAGCAGCCAAGATCGTATTAAAATTCTTGGACAGGACTACGAGCAGTACTTC
CDR3aa: CASSQDRIKILGQDYEQYF

d_gene: NA
j_gene: TRBJ2-1
v_gene: TRBV7-9
abundance: NA
CDR3nt: TGTGCCAGCAGCTTAATTATGGGCGATGAGCAGTTCTTC
CDR3aa: CASSLIMGDEQFF

d_gene: NA
j_gene: TRBJ2-7
v_gene: TRBV27
abundance: NA
CDR3nt: TGTGCCAGCAGCCCTCACACGGGAAACTACGAGCAGTACTTC
CDR3aa: CASSPHTGNYEQYF

d_gene: NA
j_gene: TRBJ1-5
v_gene: TRBV9
abundance: NA
CDR3nt: TGTGCCAGCAGCCCCGGAGGAGAAAGAAATCAGCCCCAGCATTTT
CDR3aa: CASSPGGERNQPQHF

d_gene: NA
j_gene: TRBJ2-7
v_gene: TRBV7-2
abundance: NA
CDR3nt: TGTGCCAGCAGCCACGGTAGTTACGAGCAGTACTTC
CDR3aa: CASSHGSYEQYF

d_gene: TRBD2
j_gene: TRBJ2-3
v_gene: TRBV19
abundance: NA
CDR3nt: TGTGCCAGTAGTATAACTGGGAGCGGGGACGCCAGGGATACGCAGTATTTT
CDR3aa: CASSITGSGDARDTQYF

d_gene: TRBD1
j_gene: TRBJ2-7
v_gene: TRBV29-1
abundance: few
CDR3nt: TGCAGCGCAACCGGACAGGGCGGCGAGCAGTACTTC
CDR3aa: CSATGQGGEQYF

d_gene: NA
j_gene: TRBJ1-2
v_gene: TRBV6-1
abundance: NA
CDR3nt: TGTGCCAGCAGTTCATACCTCTATGGCTACACCTTC
CDR3aa: CASSSYLYGYTF

d_gene: NA
j_gene: TRBJ2-1
v_gene: TRBV7-8
abundance: once
CDR3nt: TGTGCCAGCAGCTTGGAGACTACGTCCTACAATGAGCAGTTCTTC
CDR3aa: CASSLETTSYNEQFF

d_gene: TRBD1
j_gene: TRBJ1-2
v_gene: TRBV13
abundance: NA
CDR3nt: TGTGCCAGCAGCTCAGGGACAGGGACGAACTATGGCTACACCTTC
CDR3aa: CASSSGTGTNYGYTF

d_gene: NA
j_gene: TRBJ1-1
v_gene: TRBV19
abundance: NA
CDR3nt: TGTGCCAGTAGTATAGAGGGGTACACTGAAGCTTTCTTT
CDR3aa: CASSIEGYTEAFF

d_gene: NA
j_gene: TRBJ2-7
v_gene: TRBV7-2
abundance: NA
CDR3nt: TGTGCCAGCAGCCACGGTAGTTACGAGCAGTACTTC
CDR3aa: CASSHGSYEQYF

d_gene: TRBD1
j_gene: TRBJ2-1
v_gene: TRBV7-9
abundance: NA
CDR3nt: TGTGCCAGCAGCTCGACAGGGCCTGGTTACAATGAGCAGTTCTTC
CDR3aa: CASSSTGPGYNEQFF

d_gene: NA
j_gene: TRBJ1-5
v_gene: TRBV30
abundance: NA
CDR3nt: TGTGCCTGGGAGGGAGGCTACGGTCAGCCCCAGCATTTT
CDR3aa: CAWEGGYGQPQHF

d_gene: TRBD1
j_gene: TRBJ1-2
v_gene: TRBV5-4
abundance: few
CDR3nt: TGTGCCAGCAGCCCACGCGGTGACAGGGACTATGGCTACACCTTC
CDR3aa: CASSPRGDRDYGYTF

d_gene: NA
j_gene: TRBJ2-7
v_gene: TRBV28
abundance: NA
CDR3nt: TGTGCCAGCAGTTTAAGCAATGACTACGAGCAGTACTTC
CDR3aa: CASSLSNDYEQYF

d_gene: TRBD2
j_gene: TRBJ2-3
v_gene: TRBV6-6
abundance: NA
CDR3nt: TGTGCCAGCAGTGACCCGGGGAGGGGCACAGATACGCAGTATTTT
CDR3aa: CASSDPGRGTDTQYF

d_gene: NA
j_gene: TRBJ2-3
v_gene: TRBV7-2
abundance: NA
CDR3nt: TGTGCCAGCAGCTTAGGGCAGGCCACAGATACGCAGTATTTT
CDR3aa: CASSLGQATDTQYF

d_gene: NA
j_gene: TRBJ2-2
v_gene: TRBV2
abundance: NA
CDR3nt: TGTGCCAGCAGTGTCATCACCGGGGAGCTGTTTTTT
CDR3aa: CASSVITGELFF

d_gene: NA
j_gene: TRBJ2-1
v_gene: TRBV5-6
abundance: NA
CDR3nt: TGTGCCAGCAGCTGGGAGACAGAGCAGTTCTTC
CDR3aa: CASSWETEQFF

d_gene: TRBD1
j_gene: TRBJ2-7
v_gene: TRBV18
abundance: NA
CDR3nt: TGTGCCAGCTCAGCACAGGGGGGTTACGAGCAGTACTTC
CDR3aa: CASSAQGGYEQYF

d_gene: NA
j_gene: TRBJ2-7
v_gene: TRBV4-3
abundance: NA
CDR3nt: TGCGCCAGCAGCCAAGATCTTAAAGAGGGCCTACTAAGTTTCCAGCAGTACTTC
CDR3aa: CASSQDLKEGLLSFQQYF

d_gene: TRBD2
j_gene: TRBJ2-7
v_gene: TRBV5-4
abundance: NA
CDR3nt: TGTGCCAGCAGCTTGGCCGGGGCGGGGGGCTACGAGCAGTACTTC
CDR3aa: CASSLAGAGGYEQYF

d_gene: NA
j_gene: TRBJ1-1
v_gene: TRBV19
abundance: NA
CDR3nt: TGTGCCAATAGTATAGGCGGCACTGAAGCTTTCTTT
CDR3aa: CANSIGGTEAFF

d_gene: NA
j_gene: TRBJ1-5
v_gene: TRBV18
abundance: few
CDR3nt: TGTGCCAGCTCACCCATGGACGGTGGGCTTGGGCCCCAGCATTTT
CDR3aa: CASSPMDGGLGPQHF

d_gene: NA
j_gene: TRBJ2-7
v_gene: TRBV5-1
abundance: NA
CDR3nt: TGCGCCAGCAGCTTAGGGCCACAGGCCTACGAGCAGTACTTC
CDR3aa: CASSLGPQAYEQYF

d_gene: TRBD1
j_gene: TRBJ2-7
v_gene: TRBV29-1
abundance: NA
CDR3nt: TGCAGCGTTGAAGGGACAGGGGAATACGAGCAGTACTTC
CDR3aa: CSVEGTGEYEQYF

d_gene: NA
j_gene: TRBJ1-1
v_gene: TRBV2
abundance: NA
CDR3nt: TGTGCCAGCAGTACGGACAGTTTGAACGGCGAAGCTTTCTTT
CDR3aa: CASSTDSLNGEAFF

d_gene: NA
j_gene: TRBJ1-1
v_gene: TRBV5-1
abundance: NA
CDR3nt: TGCGCCAGCAGCTTGGCCGCGGGGAACACTGAAGCTTTCTTT
CDR3aa: CASSLAAGNTEAFF

d_gene: NA
j_gene: TRBJ2-2
v_gene: TRBV4-1
abundance: NA
CDR3nt: TGCGCCAGCAGCCAGTACAGCACCGGGGAGCTGTTTTTT
CDR3aa: CASSQYSTGELFF

d_gene: NA
j_gene: TRBJ1-2
v_gene: TRBV7-9
abundance: NA
CDR3nt: TGTGCCAGCAGCTTAGGAGGACAGTTCAGCTACACCTTC
CDR3aa: CASSLGGQFSYTF

d_gene: TRBD1
j_gene: TRBJ2-5
v_gene: TRBV27
abundance: NA
CDR3nt: TGTGCCAGCAGTCTGGGACAGTTAGAGACCCAGTACTTC
CDR3aa: CASSLGQLETQYF

d_gene: NA
j_gene: TRBJ1-1
v_gene: TRBV20-1
abundance: NA
CDR3nt: TGCAGTGCTTGGAGGTTCGATGAAGCTTTCTTT
CDR3aa: CSAWRFDEAFF

d_gene: TRBD1
j_gene: TRBJ2-7
v_gene: TRBV7-7
abundance: NA
CDR3nt: TGTGCCAGCAGCCCCGGGACAGGGGGGGAGAACGAGCAGTACTTC
CDR3aa: CASSPGTGGENEQYF

d_gene: NA
j_gene: TRBJ1-1
v_gene: TRBV18
abundance: NA
CDR3nt: TGTGCCAGCTCAAGAGACAGAGGAAACACTGAAGCTTTCTTT
CDR3aa: CASSRDRGNTEAFF

d_gene: NA
j_gene: TRBJ1-3
v_gene: TRBV4-3
abundance: NA
CDR3nt: TGCGCCAGCAGCCAAGATCTGGGGGCTTCGGGAAACACCATATATTTT
CDR3aa: CASSQDLGASGNTIYF

d_gene: TRBD1
j_gene: TRBJ1-1
v_gene: TRBV2
abundance: NA
CDR3nt: TGTGCCAGCAGTAGCAGGACAGGCGCAAACACTGAAGCTTTCTTT
CDR3aa: CASSSRTGANTEAFF

d_gene: NA
j_gene: TRBJ2-6
v_gene: TRBV2
abundance: NA
CDR3nt: TGTGCCAGCAGGATTACAGCCCGGGACACCTACTCTGGGGCCAACGTCCTGACTTTC
CDR3aa: CASRITARDTYSGANVLTF

d_gene: NA
j_gene: TRBJ1-4
v_gene: TRBV6-5
abundance: NA
CDR3nt: TGTGCCAGCATGGGAAGTAATGAAAAACTGTTTTTT
CDR3aa: CASMGSNEKLFF

d_gene: NA
j_gene: TRBJ1-1
v_gene: TRBV10-1
abundance: NA
CDR3nt: TGCGCCAGCAGTGAGTCGATTGGCAGAGGGAACACTGAAGCTTTCTTT
CDR3aa: CASSESIGRGNTEAFF

d_gene: TRBD1
j_gene: TRBJ2-7
v_gene: TRBV5-1
abundance: NA
CDR3nt: TGCGCCAGCAGCCGAGACGGGGACAGTTTGGAGCAGTACTTC
CDR3aa: CASSRDGDSLEQYF

d_gene: NA
j_gene: TRBJ1-1
v_gene: TRBV5-4
abundance: NA
CDR3nt: TGTGCCAGCAGCTTGGAAGGGGGGTACCTGTCTGAAGCTTTCTTT
CDR3aa: CASSLEGGYLSEAFF

d_gene: TRBD1
j_gene: TRBJ2-2
v_gene: TRBV11-3
abundance: NA
CDR3nt: TGTGCCAGCAGCTTAGGACAGGGTGACACCGGGGAGCTGTTTTTT
CDR3aa: CASSLGQGDTGELFF